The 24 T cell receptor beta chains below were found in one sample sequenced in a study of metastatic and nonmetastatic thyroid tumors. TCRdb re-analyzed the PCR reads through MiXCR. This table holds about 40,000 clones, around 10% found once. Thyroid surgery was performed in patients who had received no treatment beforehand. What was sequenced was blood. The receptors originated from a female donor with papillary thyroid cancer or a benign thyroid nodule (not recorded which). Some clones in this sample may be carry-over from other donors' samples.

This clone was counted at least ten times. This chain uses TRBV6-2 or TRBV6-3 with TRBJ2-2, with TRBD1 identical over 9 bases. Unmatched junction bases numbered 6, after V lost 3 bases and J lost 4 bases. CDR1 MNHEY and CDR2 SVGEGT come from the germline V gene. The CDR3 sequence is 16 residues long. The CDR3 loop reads CASSYIGTGPTGELFF. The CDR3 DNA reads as TGTGCCAGCAGTTATATCGGGACAGGGCCCACCGGGGAGCTGTTTTTT.

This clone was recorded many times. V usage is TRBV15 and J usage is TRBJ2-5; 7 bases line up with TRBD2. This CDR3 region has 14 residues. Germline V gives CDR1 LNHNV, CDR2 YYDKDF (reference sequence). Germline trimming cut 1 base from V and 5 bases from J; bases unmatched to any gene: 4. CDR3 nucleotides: TGTGCCACCAGCAGAGTCGGCGGGAGTGAGACCCAGTACTTC. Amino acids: CATSRVGGSETQYF.

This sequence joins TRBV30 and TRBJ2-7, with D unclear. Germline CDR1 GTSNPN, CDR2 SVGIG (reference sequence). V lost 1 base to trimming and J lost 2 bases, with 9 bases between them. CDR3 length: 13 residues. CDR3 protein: CAWSAHGAYEQYF. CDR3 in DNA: TGTGCCTGGAGTGCCCACGGAGCCTACGAGCAGTACTTC.

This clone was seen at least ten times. The CDR3 DNA follows: TGTGCCAGCAGCTTAGGAGGGGATGGCTACACCTTC. Translating gives CASSLGGDGYTF. V and J are TRBV11-3 and TRBJ1-2; TRBD1 might be the D (5 bases). From germline, CDR1 is SGHNT and CDR2 YENEEA. V lost 1 base to trimming and J lost 6 bases, with 6 bases between them. CDR3 length: 12 residues.

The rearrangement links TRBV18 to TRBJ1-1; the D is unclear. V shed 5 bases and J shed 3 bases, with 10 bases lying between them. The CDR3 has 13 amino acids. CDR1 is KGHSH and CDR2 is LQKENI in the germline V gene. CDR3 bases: TGTGCCAGCTCAGTAAGGGAGTACACTGAAGCTTTCTTT. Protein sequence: CASSVREYTEAFF.

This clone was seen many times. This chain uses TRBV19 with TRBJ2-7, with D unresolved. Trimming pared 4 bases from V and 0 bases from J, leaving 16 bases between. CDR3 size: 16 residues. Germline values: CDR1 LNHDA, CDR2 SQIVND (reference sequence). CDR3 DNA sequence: TGTGCCAGTAGTACTTGCGTGATCTTATTCTCCTACGAGCAGTACTTC. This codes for CASSTCVILFSYEQYF. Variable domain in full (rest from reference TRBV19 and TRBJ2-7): DGGITQSPKYLFRKEGQNVTLSCEQNLNHDAMYWYRQDPGQGLRLIYYSQIVNDFQKGDIAEGYSVSREKKESFPLTVTSAQKNPTAFYLCASSTCVILFSYEQYFGPGTRLTVT.

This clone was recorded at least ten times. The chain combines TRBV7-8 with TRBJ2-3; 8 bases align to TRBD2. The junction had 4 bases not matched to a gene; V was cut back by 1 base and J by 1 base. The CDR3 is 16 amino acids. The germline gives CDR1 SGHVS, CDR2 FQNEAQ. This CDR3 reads CASSLEPSGRTDTQYF. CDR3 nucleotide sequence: TGTGCCAGCAGCTTAGAGCCTAGCGGGCGCACAGATACGCAGTATTTT.

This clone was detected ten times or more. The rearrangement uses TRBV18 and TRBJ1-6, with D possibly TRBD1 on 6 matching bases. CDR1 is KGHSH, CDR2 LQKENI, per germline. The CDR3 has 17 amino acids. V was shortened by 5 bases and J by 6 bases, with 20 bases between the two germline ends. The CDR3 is CASSYLGGAQSNSPLHF. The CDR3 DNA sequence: TGTGCCAGCTCATATCTCGGGGGGGCGCAGAGTAATTCACCCCTCCACTTT.

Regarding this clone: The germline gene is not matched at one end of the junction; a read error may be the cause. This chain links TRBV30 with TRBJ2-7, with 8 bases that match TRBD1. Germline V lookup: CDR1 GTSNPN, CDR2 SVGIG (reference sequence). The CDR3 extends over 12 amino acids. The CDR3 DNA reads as TGTGCCTGTAGTGGACAGGGCTACGGGCAGTACTTC. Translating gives CACSGQGYGQYF.

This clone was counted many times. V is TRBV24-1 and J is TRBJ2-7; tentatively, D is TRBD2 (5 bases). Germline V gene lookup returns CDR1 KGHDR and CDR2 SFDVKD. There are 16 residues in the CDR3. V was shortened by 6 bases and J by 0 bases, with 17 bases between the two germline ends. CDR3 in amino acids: CATSPLLAKSSYEQYF. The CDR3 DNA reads TGTGCCACCAGTCCCCTCTTAGCGAAAAGCTCCTACGAGCAGTACTTC.

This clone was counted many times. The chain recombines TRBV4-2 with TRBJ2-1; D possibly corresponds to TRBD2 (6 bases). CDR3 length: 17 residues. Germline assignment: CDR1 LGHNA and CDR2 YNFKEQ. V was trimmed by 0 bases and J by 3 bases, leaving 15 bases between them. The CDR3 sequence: CASSQDPSPGVYNEQFF. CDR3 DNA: TGTGCCAGCAGCCAAGATCCCTCCCCGGGAGTCTACAATGAGCAGTTCTTC.

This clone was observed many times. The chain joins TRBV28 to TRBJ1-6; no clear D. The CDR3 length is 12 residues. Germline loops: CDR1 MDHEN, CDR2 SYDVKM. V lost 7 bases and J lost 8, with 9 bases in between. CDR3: CASTLLDSPLHF. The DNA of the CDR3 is TGTGCCAGCACCCTGTTGGATTCACCCCTCCACTTT.

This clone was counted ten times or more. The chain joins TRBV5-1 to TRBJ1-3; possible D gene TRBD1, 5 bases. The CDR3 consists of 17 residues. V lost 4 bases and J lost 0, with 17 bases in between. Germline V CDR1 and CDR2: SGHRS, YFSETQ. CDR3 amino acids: CASSMGHRDYSGNTIYF. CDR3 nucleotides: TGCGCCAGCAGCATGGGGCATAGGGATTACTCTGGAAACACCATATATTTT. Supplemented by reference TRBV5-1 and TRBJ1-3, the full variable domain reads KAGVTQTPRYLIKTRGQQVTLSCSPISGHRSVSWYQQTPGQGLQFLFEYFSETQRNKGNFPGRFSGRQFSNSRSEMNVSTLELGDSALYLCASSMGHRDYSGNTIYFGEGSWLTVV.

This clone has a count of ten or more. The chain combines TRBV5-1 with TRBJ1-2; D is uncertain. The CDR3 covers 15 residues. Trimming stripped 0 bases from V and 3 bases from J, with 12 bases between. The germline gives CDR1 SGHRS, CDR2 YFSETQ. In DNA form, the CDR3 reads TGCGCCAGCAGCTTGGCGGCAGCGACCCACTATGGCTACACCTTC. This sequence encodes CASSLAAATHYGYTF.

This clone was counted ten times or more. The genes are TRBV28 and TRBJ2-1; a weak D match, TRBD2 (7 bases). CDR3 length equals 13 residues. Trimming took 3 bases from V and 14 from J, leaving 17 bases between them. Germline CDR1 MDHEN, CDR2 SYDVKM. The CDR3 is CASSFFRGGGKFF. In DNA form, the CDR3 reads TGTGCCAGCAGTTTCTTTCGAGGGGGGGGAAAGTTCTTC. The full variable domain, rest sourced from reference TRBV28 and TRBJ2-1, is DVKVTQSSRYLVKRTGEKVFLECVQDMDHENMFWYRQDPGLGLRLIYFSYDVKMKEKGDIPEGYSVSREKKERFSLILESASTNQTSMYLCASSFFRGGGKFFGPGTRLTVL.

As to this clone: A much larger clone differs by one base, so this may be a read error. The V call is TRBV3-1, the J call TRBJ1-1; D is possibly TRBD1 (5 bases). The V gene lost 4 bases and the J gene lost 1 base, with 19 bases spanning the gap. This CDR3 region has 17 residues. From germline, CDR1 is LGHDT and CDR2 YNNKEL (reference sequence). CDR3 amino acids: CASSRVGDLRENTEAFF. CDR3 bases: TGTGCCAGCAGCCGGGTAGGGGACTTAAGAGAGAACACTGAAGCTTTCTTT.

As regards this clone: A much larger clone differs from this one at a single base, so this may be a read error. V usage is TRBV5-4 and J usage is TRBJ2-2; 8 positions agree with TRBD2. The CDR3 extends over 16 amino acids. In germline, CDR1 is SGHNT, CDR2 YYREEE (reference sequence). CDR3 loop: CAISSTSGMNTGELFF. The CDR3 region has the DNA TGTGCCATCAGCTCAACTAGCGGAATGAACACCGGGGAGCTGTTTTTT.

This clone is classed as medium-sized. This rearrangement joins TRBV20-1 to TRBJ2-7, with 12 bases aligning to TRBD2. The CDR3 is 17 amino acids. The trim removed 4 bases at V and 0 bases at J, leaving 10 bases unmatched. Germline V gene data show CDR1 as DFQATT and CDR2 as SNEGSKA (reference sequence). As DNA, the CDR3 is TGCAGTGCTATCGCCGGGACTAGCGGGCGCTTCTCCTACGAGCAGTACTTC. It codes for CSAIAGTSGRFSYEQYF.

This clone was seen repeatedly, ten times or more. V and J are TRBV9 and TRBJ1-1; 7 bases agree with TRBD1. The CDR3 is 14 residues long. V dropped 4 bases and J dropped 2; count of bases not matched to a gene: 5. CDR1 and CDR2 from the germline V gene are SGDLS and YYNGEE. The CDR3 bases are TGTGCCAGCAGCAAGGGACAGCTAAACACTGAAGCTTTCTTT. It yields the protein CASSKGQLNTEAFF. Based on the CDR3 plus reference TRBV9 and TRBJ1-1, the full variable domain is DSGVTQTPKHLITATGQRVTLRCSPRSGDLSVYWYQQSLDQGLQFLIQYYNGEERAKGNILERFSAQQFPDLHSELNLSSLELGDSALYFCASSKGQLNTEAFFGQGTRLTVV.

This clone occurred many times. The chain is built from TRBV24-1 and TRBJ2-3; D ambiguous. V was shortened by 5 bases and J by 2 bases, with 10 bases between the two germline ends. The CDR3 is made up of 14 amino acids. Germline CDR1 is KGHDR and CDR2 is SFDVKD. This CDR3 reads CATSGARDTDTQYF. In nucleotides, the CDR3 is TGTGCCACCAGTGGGGCTAGAGACACAGATACGCAGTATTTT.

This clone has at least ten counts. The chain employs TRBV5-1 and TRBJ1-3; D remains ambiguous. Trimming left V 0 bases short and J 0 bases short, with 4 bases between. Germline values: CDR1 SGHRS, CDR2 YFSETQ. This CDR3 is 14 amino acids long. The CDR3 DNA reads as TGCGCCAGCAGCTTGGACTCCTCTGGAAACACCATATATTTT. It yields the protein CASSLDSSGNTIYF.

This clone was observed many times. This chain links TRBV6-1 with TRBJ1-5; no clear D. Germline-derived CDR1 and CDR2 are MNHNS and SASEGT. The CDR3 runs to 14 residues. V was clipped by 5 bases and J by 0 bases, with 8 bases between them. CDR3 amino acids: CASSYDHSNQPQHF. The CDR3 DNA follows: TGTGCCAGCAGTTATGATCATAGCAATCAGCCCCAGCATTTT.

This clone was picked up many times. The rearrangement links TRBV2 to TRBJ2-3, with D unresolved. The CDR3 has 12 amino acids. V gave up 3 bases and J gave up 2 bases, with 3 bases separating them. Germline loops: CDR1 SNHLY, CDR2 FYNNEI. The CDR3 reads CASSELTDTQYF. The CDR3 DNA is TGTGCCAGCAGTGAGCTCACAGATACGCAGTATTTT.

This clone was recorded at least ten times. CDR3 region: CASSYSAQGYEQYF. In DNA form, the CDR3 reads TGTGCCAGCAGTTATTCGGCACAGGGGTACGAGCAGTACTTC. V and J are TRBV6-6 and TRBJ2-7; TRBD1 matches at 7 bases. CDR1 MNHNY and CDR2 SVGAGI come from the germline V gene (reference sequence). This CDR3 is built from 14 residues. The V segment lost 3 bases and the J segment 4 bases; nucleotides outside the gene matches: 6.